The TCR beta chain described here comes from a study of CD8+CD57+ T cells in acquired aplastic anemia. Overall study: Mean DNA quantity obtained from sorted CD4+ and CD8+ cells was 3 to 4 ug.

CDR3 and TCR beta VDJ profiling relied on genomic DNA as the template. TCRdb analysed the reads with MiXCR anew, one entry per CDR3 protein. Of around 160,000 distinct CDR3 sequences listed, 47% are singletons. Trimming took 4 bases from V and 4 from J, leaving 10 bases between them. The CDR3 runs 13 residues. Germline V gene data show CDR1 as LNHDA and CDR2 as SQIVND (reference sequence). Flow cytometry had shown expanded CD8+CD57+ cells in the patients chosen for sequencing. Patients, without exception, had severe acquired aplastic anemia. Patients were treatment-naive when blood was sampled. Sequenced sample: sorted CD4+, CD8+, or CD8+CD57+ T cells (not recorded which) from PBMCs. The rearrangement links TRBV19 to TRBJ1-1; no reliable D call. The TCR was taken from a human donor with aplastic anemia. The chain's CDR3 is CASSRMSRTEAFF. The CDR3 DNA is TGTGCCAGTAGTAGAATGAGTCGCACTGAAGCTTTCTTT.